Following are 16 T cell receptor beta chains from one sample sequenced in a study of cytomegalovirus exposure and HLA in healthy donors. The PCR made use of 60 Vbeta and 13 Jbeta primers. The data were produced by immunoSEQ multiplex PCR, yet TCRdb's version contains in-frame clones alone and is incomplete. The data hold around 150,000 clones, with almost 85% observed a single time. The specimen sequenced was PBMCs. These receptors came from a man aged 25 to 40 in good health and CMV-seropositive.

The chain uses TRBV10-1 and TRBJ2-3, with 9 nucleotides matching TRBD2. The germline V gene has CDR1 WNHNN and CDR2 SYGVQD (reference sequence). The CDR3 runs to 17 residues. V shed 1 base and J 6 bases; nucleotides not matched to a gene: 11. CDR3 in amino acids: CASSEFLSGGLGDTQYF. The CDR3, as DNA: TGCGCCAGCAGTGAGTTTCTTAGCGGGGGCCTCGGGGATACGCAGTATTTT.

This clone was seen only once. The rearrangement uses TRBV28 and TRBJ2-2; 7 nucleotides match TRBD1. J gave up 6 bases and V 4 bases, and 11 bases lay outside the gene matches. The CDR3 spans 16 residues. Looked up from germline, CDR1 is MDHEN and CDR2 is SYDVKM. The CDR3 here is CASSSGTAVYSGELFF. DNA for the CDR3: TGTGCCAGCAGTTCCGGGACAGCGGTTTACTCCGGGGAGCTGTTTTTT.

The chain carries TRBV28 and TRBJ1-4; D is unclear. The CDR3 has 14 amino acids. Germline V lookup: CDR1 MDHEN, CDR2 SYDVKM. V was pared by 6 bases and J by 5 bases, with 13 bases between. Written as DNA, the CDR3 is TGTGCCAGCAGACTGGGCTCTGGGAATGAAAAACTGTTTTTT. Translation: CASRLGSGNEKLFF.

The CDR3 is CAAGGGEQYF. The CDR3 coding sequence is TGTGCCGCGGGGGGTGGCGAGCAGTACTTC. The genes are TRBV27 and TRBJ2-7; TRBD2 aligns across 8 bases. The CDR3 length is 10 residues. The V and J ends lost 11 bases and 6 bases, in that order; junction bases with no gene match: 3. Germline V CDR1 and CDR2: MNHEY, SMNVEV (reference sequence).

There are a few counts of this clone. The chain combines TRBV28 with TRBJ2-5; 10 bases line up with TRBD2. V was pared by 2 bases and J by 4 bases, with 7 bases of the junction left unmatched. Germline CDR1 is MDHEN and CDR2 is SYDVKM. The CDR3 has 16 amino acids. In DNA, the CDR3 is TGTGCCAGCAGTTTAAGTGAAGCGGGGGGGCGAGAGACCCAGTACTTC. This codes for CASSLSEAGGRETQYF.

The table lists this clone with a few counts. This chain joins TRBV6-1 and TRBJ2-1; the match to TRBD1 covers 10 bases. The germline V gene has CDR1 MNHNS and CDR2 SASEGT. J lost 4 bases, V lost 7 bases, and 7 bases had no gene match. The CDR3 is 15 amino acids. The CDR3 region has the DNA TGTGCCAGCATTCGGGACAGGGGAGAATACAATGAGCAGTTCTTC. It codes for CASIRDRGEYNEQFF.

The CDR3 DNA reads TGTGCCAGCAGTATATCTCTAGCCGACCGAGAGTTCTTC. It encodes CASSISLADREFF. The J gene is TRBJ2-1, the V gene TRBV28; maybe TRBD2 (5 bases). This CDR3 is built from 13 residues. The V gene lost 5 bases and the J gene lost 14 bases, with 19 bases spanning the gap. The germline V gene encodes CDR1 MDHEN and CDR2 SYDVKM. The full variable domain, rest sourced from reference TRBV28 and TRBJ2-1, is DVKVTQSSRYLVKRTGEKVFLECVQDMDHENMFWYRQDPGLGLRLIYFSYDVKMKEKGDIPEGYSVSREKKERFSLILESASTNQTSMYLCASSISLADREFFGPGTRLTVL.

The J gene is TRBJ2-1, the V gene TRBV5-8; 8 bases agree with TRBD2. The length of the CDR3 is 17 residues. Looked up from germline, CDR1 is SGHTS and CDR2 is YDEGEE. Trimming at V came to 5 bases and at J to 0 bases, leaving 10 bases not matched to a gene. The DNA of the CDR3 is TGTGCCAGCAGGCTAACTAGCGGTTCCTTCTCCTACAATGAGCAGTTCTTC. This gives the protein CASRLTSGSFSYNEQFF. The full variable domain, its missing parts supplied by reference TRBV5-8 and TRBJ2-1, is EAGVTQSPTHLIKTRGQQATLRCSPISGHTSVYWYQQALGLGLQFLLWYDEGEERNRGNFPPRFSGRQFPNYSSELNVNALELEDSALYLCASRLTSGSFSYNEQFFGPGTRLTVL.

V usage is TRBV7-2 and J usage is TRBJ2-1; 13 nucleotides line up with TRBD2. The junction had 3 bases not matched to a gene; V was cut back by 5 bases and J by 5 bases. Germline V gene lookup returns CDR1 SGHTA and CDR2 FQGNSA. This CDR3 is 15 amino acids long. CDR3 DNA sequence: TGTGCCAGCAGCCGGACTAGCGGGAGAAACAATGAGCAGTTCTTC. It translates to CASSRTSGRNNEQFF.

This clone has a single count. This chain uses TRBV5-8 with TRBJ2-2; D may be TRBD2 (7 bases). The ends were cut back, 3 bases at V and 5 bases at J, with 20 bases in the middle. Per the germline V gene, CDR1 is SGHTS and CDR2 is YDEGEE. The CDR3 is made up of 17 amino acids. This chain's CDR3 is CASSSYTVGGPTGELFF. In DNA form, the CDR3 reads TGTGCCAGCAGCTCCTATACCGTGGGGGGGCCTACCGGGGAGCTGTTTTTT.

CDR3 nucleotides: TGCGCCAGCAGCCAAACTAGCGGGGGGCTCAAAAACATTCAGTACTTC. It is translated as CASSQTSGGLKNIQYF. The chain links TRBV5-1 to TRBJ2-4; 12 bases are shared with TRBD2. The CDR3 has 16 amino acids. J was trimmed by 3 bases and V by 4 bases; bases with no gene match: 5. Germline values: CDR1 SGHRS, CDR2 YFSETQ.

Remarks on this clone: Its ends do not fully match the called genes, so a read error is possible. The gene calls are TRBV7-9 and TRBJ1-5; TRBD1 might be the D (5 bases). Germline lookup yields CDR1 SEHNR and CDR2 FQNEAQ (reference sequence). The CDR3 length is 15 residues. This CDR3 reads CSSSRGDGWGQPQHF. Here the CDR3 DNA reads TGTTCCAGCAGCCGCGGGGACGGGTGGGGTCAGCCCCAGCATTTT.

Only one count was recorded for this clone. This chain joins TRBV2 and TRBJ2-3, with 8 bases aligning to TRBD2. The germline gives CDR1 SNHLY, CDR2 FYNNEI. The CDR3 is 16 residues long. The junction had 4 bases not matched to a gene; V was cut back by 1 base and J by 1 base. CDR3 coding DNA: TGTGCCAGCAGTGAAGGTGCGACTAGCGGCACAGATACGCAGTATTTT. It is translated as CASSEGATSGTDTQYF.

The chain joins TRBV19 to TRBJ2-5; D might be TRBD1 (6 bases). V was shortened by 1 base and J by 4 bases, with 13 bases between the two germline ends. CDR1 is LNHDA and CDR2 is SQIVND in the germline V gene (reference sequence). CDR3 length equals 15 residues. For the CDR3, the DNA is TGTGCCAGTAGTATAGGAACAGGGATTGGAGAGACCCAGTACTTC. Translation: CASSIGTGIGETQYF.

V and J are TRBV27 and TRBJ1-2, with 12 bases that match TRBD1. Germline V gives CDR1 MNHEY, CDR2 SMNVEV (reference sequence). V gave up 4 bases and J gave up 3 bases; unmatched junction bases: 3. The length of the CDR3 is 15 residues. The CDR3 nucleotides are TGTGCCAGCAGTTCCGGGACAGGGGGCTACTATGGCTACACCTTC. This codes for CASSSGTGGYYGYTF.

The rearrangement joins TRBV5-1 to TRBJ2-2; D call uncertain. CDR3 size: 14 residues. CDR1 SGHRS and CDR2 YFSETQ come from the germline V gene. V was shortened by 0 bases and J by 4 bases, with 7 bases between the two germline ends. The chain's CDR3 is CASSLDGGTGELFF. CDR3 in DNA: TGCGCCAGCAGCTTGGACGGCGGCACCGGGGAGCTGTTTTTT.